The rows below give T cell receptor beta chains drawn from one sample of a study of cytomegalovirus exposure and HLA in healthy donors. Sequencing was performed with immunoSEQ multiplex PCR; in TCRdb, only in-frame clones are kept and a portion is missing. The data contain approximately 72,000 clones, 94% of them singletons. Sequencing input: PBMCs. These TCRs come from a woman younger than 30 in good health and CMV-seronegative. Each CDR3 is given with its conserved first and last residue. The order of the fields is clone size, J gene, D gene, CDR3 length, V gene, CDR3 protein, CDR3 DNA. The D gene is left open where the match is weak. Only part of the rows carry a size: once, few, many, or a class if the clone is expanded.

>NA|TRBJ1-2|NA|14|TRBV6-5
CASSSSRGNYGYTF
TGTGCCAGCAGTTCCTCGAGAGGAAACTATGGCTACACCTTC
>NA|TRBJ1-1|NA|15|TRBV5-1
CASSLGTVGRGEAFF
TGCGCCAGCAGCTTGGGGACAGTGGGTAGGGGTGAAGCTTTCTTT
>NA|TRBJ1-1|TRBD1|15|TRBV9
CASSPGTGGNTEAFF
TGTGCCAGCAGCCCCGGGACAGGGGGGAACACTGAAGCTTTCTTT
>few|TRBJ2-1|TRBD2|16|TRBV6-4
CASSDSGTSGGNEQFF
TGTGCCAGCAGTGACTCCGGGACTAGCGGGGGGAATGAGCAGTTCTTC
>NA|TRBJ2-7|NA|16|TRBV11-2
CASSSAARTIIYEQYF
TGTGCCAGCAGCTCCGCAGCCCGTACTATTATCTACGAGCAGTACTTC
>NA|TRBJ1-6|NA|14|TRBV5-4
CATSRPRGNSPLHF
TGTGCCACTTCCCGACCACGCGGTAATTCACCCCTCCACTTT
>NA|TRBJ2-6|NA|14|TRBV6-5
CAGSGRSGANVLTF
TGTGCCGGATCAGGCCGCTCTGGGGCCAACGTCCTGACTTTC
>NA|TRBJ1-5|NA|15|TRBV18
CASSPRGKLNQPQHF
TGTGCCAGCTCACCCCGAGGCAAATTGAACCAGCCCCAGCATTTT
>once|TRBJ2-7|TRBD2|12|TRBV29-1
CSVHEGGNEQYF
TGCAGCGTCCACGAGGGAGGGAACGAGCAGTACTTC
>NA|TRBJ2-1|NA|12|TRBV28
CASSSWTGEQFF
TGTGCCAGCAGTTCCTGGACTGGTGAGCAGTTCTTC
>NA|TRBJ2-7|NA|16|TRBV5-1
CASSLGPGRVPYEQYF
TGCGCCAGCAGCTTGGGTCCGGGCAGGGTGCCGTACGAGCAGTACTTC
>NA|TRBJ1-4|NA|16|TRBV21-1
CASSSLRQGVEEKLFF
TGTGCCAGCAGCAGTCTAAGACAGGGGGTTGAAGAAAAACTGTTTTTT
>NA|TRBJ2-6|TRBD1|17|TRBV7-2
CASSLLQGVSGANVLTF
TGTGCCAGCAGCTTATTACAGGGGGTCTCTGGGGCCAACGTCCTGACTTTC
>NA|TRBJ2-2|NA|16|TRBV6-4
CASSESTAGLGGELFF
TGTGCCAGCAGCGAATCGACCGCAGGGTTAGGCGGGGAGCTGTTTTTT
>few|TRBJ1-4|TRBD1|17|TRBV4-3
CASSQAAPGQGGEKLFF
TGCGCCAGCAGCCAAGCGGCACCGGGACAGGGAGGTGAAAAACTGTTTTTT
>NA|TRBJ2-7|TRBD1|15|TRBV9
CASSVGAGGYYEQYF
TGTGCCAGCAGCGTAGGTGCAGGGGGCTACTACGAGCAGTACTTC
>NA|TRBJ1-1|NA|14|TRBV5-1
CASSLGSRNTEAFF
TGCGCCAGCAGCTTGGGTTCCAGGAACACTGAAGCTTTCTTT
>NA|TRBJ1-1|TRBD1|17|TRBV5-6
CASSPDRGYSSNTEAFF
TGTGCCAGCAGCCCGGACAGGGGTTACAGTTCGAACACTGAAGCTTTCTTT
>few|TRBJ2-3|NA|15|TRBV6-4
CASRTGEGSTDTQYF
TGTGCCAGCAGGACAGGGGAGGGTAGCACAGATACGCAGTATTTT
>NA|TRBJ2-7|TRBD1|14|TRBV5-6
CASRSGQVVYEQYF
TGTGCCAGCAGGAGTGGACAGGTAGTTTACGAGCAGTACTTC
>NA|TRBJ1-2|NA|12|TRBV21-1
CASSGGRGGYTF
TGTGCCAGCAGCGGGGGGAGGGGTGGCTACACCTTC
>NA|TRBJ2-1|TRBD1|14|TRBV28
CAIGQDPPYNEQFF
TGTGCCATAGGACAGGACCCTCCCTACAATGAGCAGTTCTTC
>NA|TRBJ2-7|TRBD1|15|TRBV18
CASSPRGPPASEQYF
TGTGCCAGCTCACCCAGGGGGCCACCTGCCTCCGAGCAGTACTTC
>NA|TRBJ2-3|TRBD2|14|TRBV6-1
CASGRGGGTDTQYF
TGTGCCAGCGGCCGGGGGGGAGGCACAGATACGCAGTATTTT
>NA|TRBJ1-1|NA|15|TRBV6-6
CASIFQPTGNTEAFF
TGTGCCAGCATATTCCAGCCGACGGGGAACACTGAAGCTTTCTTT
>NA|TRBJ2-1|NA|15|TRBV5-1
CASSLGSGVYNEQFF
TGCGCCAGCAGCTTGGGGTCCGGGGTTTACAATGAGCAGTTCTTC
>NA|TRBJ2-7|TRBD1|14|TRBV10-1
CASSGGQGAGEQYF
TGCGCCAGCAGTGGGGGACAGGGGGCGGGCGAGCAGTACTTC
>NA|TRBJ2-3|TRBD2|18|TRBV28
CASSEPPGGAGGTDTQYF
TGTGCCAGCAGTGAACCACCCGGGGGGGCGGGGGGAACAGATACGCAGTATTTT
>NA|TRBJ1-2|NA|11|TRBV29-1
CSVDQGYGYTF
TGCAGCGTTGATCAGGGCTATGGCTACACCTTC
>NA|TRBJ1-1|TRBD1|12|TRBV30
CAWSGDREEAFF
TGTGCCTGGAGTGGAGACAGGGAAGAAGCTTTCTTT
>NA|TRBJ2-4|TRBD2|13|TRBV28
CASSPGGANIQYF
TGTGCCAGCAGTCCCGGGGGGGCCAACATTCAGTACTTC
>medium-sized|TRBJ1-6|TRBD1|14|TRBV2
CASNSDRAGSPLHF
TGTGCCAGCAACTCGGACAGGGCAGGTTCACCCCTCCACTTT
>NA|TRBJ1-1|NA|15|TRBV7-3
CASSLNGLPNTEAFF
TGTGCCAGCAGCTTAAATGGGCTACCAAACACTGAAGCTTTCTTT
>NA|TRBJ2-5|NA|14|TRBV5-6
CASSFGTGQETQYF
TGTGCCAGCAGCTTCGGTACGGGACAAGAGACCCAGTACTTC
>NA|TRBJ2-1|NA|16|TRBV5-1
CASKSRGSQMYNEQFF
TGCGCCAGCAAGAGTCGGGGGTCTCAGATGTACAATGAGCAGTTCTTC
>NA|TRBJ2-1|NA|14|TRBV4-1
CASSQGLLNNEQFF
TGCGCCAGCAGCCAAGGACTCCTCAACAATGAGCAGTTCTTC
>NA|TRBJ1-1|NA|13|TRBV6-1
CASRNPGLRKAFF
TGTGCCAGCCGAAATCCGGGATTACGAAAAGCTTTCTTT
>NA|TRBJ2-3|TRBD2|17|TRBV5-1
CASSPRVSGGLTDTQYF
TGCGCCAGCAGCCCGCGGGTTAGCGGGGGGTTGACAGATACGCAGTATTTT
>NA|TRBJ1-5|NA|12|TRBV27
CASSFQGQPQHF
TGTGCCAGCAGTTTTCAGGGCCAGCCCCAGCATTTT
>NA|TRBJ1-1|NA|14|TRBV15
CATSRVPGVTEAFF
TGTGCCACCAGCAGAGTTCCAGGGGTGACTGAAGCTTTCTTT
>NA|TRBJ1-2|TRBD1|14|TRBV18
CASSQGGGLNGYTF
TGTGCCAGCTCACAAGGGGGCGGTCTGAATGGCTACACCTTC
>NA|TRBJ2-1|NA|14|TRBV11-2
CASRVDSTYNEQFF
TGTGCCAGCAGAGTAGACTCCACCTACAATGAGCAGTTCTTC
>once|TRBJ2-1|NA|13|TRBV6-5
CASGQQGYNEQFF
TGTGCCAGCGGACAACAGGGCTACAATGAGCAGTTCTTC
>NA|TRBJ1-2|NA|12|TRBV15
CATSRAGAGYTF
TGTGCCACCAGCAGAGCAGGGGCGGGCTACACCTTC
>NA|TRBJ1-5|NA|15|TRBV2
CASSELELANQPQHF
TGTGCCAGCAGTGAACTGGAGTTGGCAAATCAGCCCCAGCATTTT
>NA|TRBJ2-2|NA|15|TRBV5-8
CASSFDQGWAGELFF
TGTGCCAGCAGCTTTGACCAGGGGTGGGCCGGGGAGCTGTTTTTT